Each of the 2 T cell receptor beta chains below was sequenced from the same sample in a study of Graves' ophthalmopathy and Graves' hyperthyroidism. Scientists amplified the TCR beta CDR3 regions from RNA transcripts. The authors performed first-round RT-PCR with HTBI primers and then a second-round multiplex PCR. TCRdb reprocessed the multiplex PCR reads with MiXCR, giving one entry per CDR3 protein. The sample contains some 410,000 distinct CDR3 sequences, 20% to 25% of which appear only once. What was sequenced was peripheral blood. These receptors were taken from a woman younger than 35 with stable Graves' hyperthyroidism.

This clonotype was recorded at least ten times. The gene calls are TRBV27 and TRBJ1-5; D unclear. This CDR3 is 17 amino acids long. Germline CDR1 is MNHEY and CDR2 is SMNVEV (reference sequence). V was cut by 6 bases and J by 0 bases, with 18 bases left in between. The CDR3 sequence is CASSSYYGSASNQPQHF. In nucleotides, the CDR3 is TGTGCCAGCAGCTCTTACTATGGGTCGGCTAGCAATCAGCCCCAGCATTTT.

CDR3 sequence (DNA): TGTGCCAGCAGTTGGGGACTAGGCACCGGGGAGCTGTTTTTT. It yields the protein CASSWGLGTGELFF. The chain joins TRBV27 to TRBJ2-2; 8 bases agree with TRBD2. J was trimmed by 4 bases and V by 4 bases; bases with no gene match: 2. CDR3 length equals 14 residues. Per the germline V gene, CDR1 is MNHEY and CDR2 is SMNVEV (reference sequence).